The 14 T cell receptor beta chains presented below share a single source sample, sequenced in a study of T cell changes during pregnancy in multiple sclerosis (dated by TCRdb to between 2019 and 2020). Receptor libraries were prepared by the immunoSEQ multiplex PCR assay. The table was pulled from immuneACCESS by TCRdb, which kept in-frame rearrangements only. Such tables lose some clones; where checked, under half of the loss comes from unresolved V genes, and the rest has no known cause. In this sample the table shows about 110,000 clones, under 95% of which occur a single time. The biggest ten clones account for approximately 1.5% of the sample. The sample consisted of peripheral blood, taken after pregnancy. All receptors derive from a female donor with multiple sclerosis, enrolled in a pregnancy study.

CDR3 DNA sequence: TGTGCCAGCAGCCGACAGGGAGGCGATGAGCAGTTCTTC. Protein sequence: CASSRQGGDEQFF. The J gene is TRBJ2-1, the V gene TRBV6-5; TRBD1 might be the D (7 bases). CDR3 length equals 13 residues. The germline CDR1 and CDR2 sequences are MNHEY and SVGAGI. V dropped 6 bases and J dropped 8 bases, with 14 bases sitting between them.

The J gene is TRBJ2-2, the V gene TRBV2, with 7 bases matching TRBD1. The CDR3 length is 16 residues. Trimming cost V 3 bases and J 4 bases; bases outside gene matches: 8. Germline CDR1 SNHLY, CDR2 FYNNEI. The CDR3 sequence: CASSDRGGAGTGELFF. CDR3 coding DNA: TGTGCCAGCAGTGATAGAGGGGGCGCCGGCACCGGGGAGCTGTTTTTT.

This chain connects TRBV6-1 to TRBJ1-5; no firm D call. Per the germline V gene, CDR1 is MNHNS and CDR2 is SASEGT. The CDR3 has 18 amino acids. The ends were cut back, 0 bases at V and 0 bases at J, with 15 bases in the middle. CDR3 region: CASSEASLAAFSNQPQHF. The CDR3 bases are TGTGCCAGCAGTGAAGCGAGCCTGGCAGCGTTTAGCAATCAGCCCCAGCATTTT.

The rearrangement links TRBV6-5 to TRBJ1-5; 10 bases line up with TRBD1. Germline assignment: CDR1 MNHEY and CDR2 SVGAGI. The CDR3 has 13 amino acids. V lost 10 bases, J lost 7 bases, and 7 bases stayed unmatched. The CDR3 loop reads CATRGDRGQPQHF. CDR3 DNA sequence: TGTGCCACCCGCGGGGACAGGGGCCAGCCCCAGCATTTT.

V and J are TRBV5-1 and TRBJ2-3, with 8 positions matching TRBD2. In germline, CDR1 is SGHRS, CDR2 YFSETQ. The junction had 0 bases not matched to a gene; V was cut back by 1 base and J by 5 bases. The CDR3 length is 13 residues. The CDR3 nucleotides are TGCGCCAGCAGCTTGACTAGCGGAGATACGCAGTATTTT. Its protein is CASSLTSGDTQYF.

The V and J genes are TRBV19 and TRBJ1-3, with D unresolved. In germline, CDR1 is LNHDA, CDR2 SQIVND (reference sequence). The CDR3 length is 15 residues. Deletions cut 8 bases from V and 0 bases from J, with 14 bases between. Here the CDR3 DNA reads TGTGCCAGTCAGAAGACGAGGAACTCTGGAAACACCATATATTTT. It translates to CASQKTRNSGNTIYF.

This sequence joins TRBV5-4 and TRBJ2-5; TRBD2 matches 14 bases. Per the germline V gene, CDR1 is SGHNT and CDR2 is YYREEE (reference sequence). The CDR3 spans 17 residues. Unmatched junction bases numbered 11, after V lost 5 bases and J lost 5 bases. CDR3 amino acids: CASSSAGLAGGRETQYF. The DNA of the CDR3 is TGTGCCAGCAGTTCAGCTGGACTAGCGGGGGGCAGGGAGACCCAGTACTTC.

V gene TRBV9 combines with J gene TRBJ2-1, with TRBD2 identical over 13 bases. After removal of 4 bases from V and 7 bases from J, the junction contained 5 bases not matched to a gene. The CDR3 is 15 residues long. Germline CDR1 SGDLS, CDR2 YYNGEE. The CDR3 DNA follows: TGTGCCAGCAGCCCACTAGCGGGAGGGGGGAATGAGCAGTTCTTC. Translated, it gives CASSPLAGGGNEQFF.

The chain carries TRBV30 and TRBJ1-5; TRBD1 matches at 8 bases. Germline CDR1 is GTSNPN and CDR2 is SVGIG (reference sequence). This CDR3 has 15 amino acids. Trimming at V came to 4 bases and at J to 3 bases, leaving 8 bases not matched to a gene. This CDR3 reads CAWNFQGAPNQPQHF. Here the CDR3 DNA reads TGTGCCTGGAATTTCCAGGGGGCGCCCAATCAGCCCCAGCATTTT.

The rearrangement uses TRBV7-9 and TRBJ2-3; D call uncertain. The CDR3 runs 14 residues. V lost 5 bases and J 2 bases, leaving 11 bases between the germline ends. CDR1 SEHNR and CDR2 FQNEAQ come from the germline V gene (reference sequence). The CDR3 reads CASSRYSYTDTQYF. The DNA for the CDR3 is TGTGCCAGCAGCCGATACTCGTACACAGATACGCAGTATTTT. The entire variable domain, with the rest obtained from reference TRBV7-9 and TRBJ2-3, is as follows: DTGVSQNPRHKITKRGQNVTFRCDPISEHNRLYWYRQTLGQGPEFLTYFQNEAQLEKSRLLSDRFSAERPKGSFSTLEIQRTEQGDSAMYLCASSRYSYTDTQYFGPGTRLTVL.

This rearrangement joins TRBV6-1 to TRBJ2-7; tentative D call: TRBD1 (5 bases). Trimming removed 3 bases at V and 4 bases at J, with 10 bases between. The CDR3 runs 13 residues. CDR1 MNHNS and CDR2 SASEGT come from the germline V gene. CDR3 amino acids: CASSDRDPYEQYF. The CDR3 coding sequence is TGTGCCAGCAGTGACAGGGATCCTTACGAGCAGTACTTC.

This clone was detected only once. The chain joins TRBV13 to TRBJ2-7; 7 nucleotides match TRBD1. The CDR3 runs 12 residues. V lost 5 bases to trimming and J lost 4 bases; unmatched junction nucleotides: 2. Germline-derived CDR1 and CDR2 are PRHDT and FYEKMQ (reference sequence). The CDR3 bases are TGTGCCAGCAGCGAGGGGGCATACGAGCAGTACTTC. Its translation: CASSEGAYEQYF.

The chain recombines TRBV19 with TRBJ1-3, with D possibly being TRBD1 (6 bases). V dropped 4 bases and J dropped 0 bases, with 10 bases sitting between them. Germline V CDR1 and CDR2: LNHDA, SQIVND (reference sequence). CDR3 size: 15 residues. CDR3 amino acids: CASSKDSSSGNTIYF. The CDR3 nucleotides read TGTGCCAGTAGTAAGGACAGCAGCTCTGGAAACACCATATATTTT.

The genes are TRBV9 and TRBJ2-2; tentative D call: TRBD1 (6 bases). Germline V gene lookup returns CDR1 SGDLS and CDR2 YYNGEE. The CDR3 extends over 14 amino acids. Deletions cut 4 bases from V and 3 bases from J, with 10 bases between. As DNA, the CDR3 is TGTGCCAGCAGCCCCCGGACAGACACCGGGGAGCTGTTTTTT. Translating gives CASSPRTDTGELFF. Combining the CDR3 with reference TRBV9 and TRBJ2-2 gives the whole variable domain DSGVTQTPKHLITATGQRVTLRCSPRSGDLSVYWYQQSLDQGLQFLIQYYNGEERAKGNILERFSAQQFPDLHSELNLSSLELGDSALYFCASSPRTDTGELFFGEGSRLTVL.